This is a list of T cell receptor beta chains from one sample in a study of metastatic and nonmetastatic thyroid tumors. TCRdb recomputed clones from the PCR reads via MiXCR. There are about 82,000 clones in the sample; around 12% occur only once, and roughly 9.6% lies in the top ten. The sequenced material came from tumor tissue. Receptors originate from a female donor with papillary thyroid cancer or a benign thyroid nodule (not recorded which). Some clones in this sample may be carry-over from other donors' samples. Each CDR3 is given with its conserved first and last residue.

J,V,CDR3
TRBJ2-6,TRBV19,CASSPDRSGANVLTF
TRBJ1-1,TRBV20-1,CSASTGGVRRTEAFF
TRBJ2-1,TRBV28,CASSFLATSEGNEQFF
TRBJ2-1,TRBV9,CASSVGGLASDEQFF
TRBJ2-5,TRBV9,CASSVRGAETQYF
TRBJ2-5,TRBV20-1,CSARQGGRDRGTQYF
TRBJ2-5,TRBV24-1,CATSSVEGSVGGETQYF
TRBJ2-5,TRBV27,CASSLLGGAGETQYF
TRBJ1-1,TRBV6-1,CASSERGPAFF
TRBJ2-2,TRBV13,CASSLRGELFF
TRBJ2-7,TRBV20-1,CSARGASGYEQYF
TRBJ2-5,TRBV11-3,CASSPDLDTQYF
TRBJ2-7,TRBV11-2,CASSLALGHYEQYF
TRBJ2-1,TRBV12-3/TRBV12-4,CASSLRGAQLYNEQFF
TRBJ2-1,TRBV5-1,CASSLDGLSYNEQFF
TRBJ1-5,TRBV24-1,CATSDGQGAGNQPQHF
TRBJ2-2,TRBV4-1,CASSQDSGTGTLNTGELFF
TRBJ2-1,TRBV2,CASTKGQGRHEQFF
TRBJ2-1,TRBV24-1,CATSPQGALSEQFF
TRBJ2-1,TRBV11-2,CASSFGQSDRQGEHFF
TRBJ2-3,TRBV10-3,CAISADSSGTDTQYF
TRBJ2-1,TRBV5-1,CASTLGLADYNEQFF
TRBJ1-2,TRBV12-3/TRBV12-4,CASTEDRFYGYTF
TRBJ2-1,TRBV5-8,CASSLGQGFADEQFF
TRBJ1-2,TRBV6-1,CASTKRWGAYVYTF
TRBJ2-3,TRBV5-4,CASSQGRSSTDTQYF
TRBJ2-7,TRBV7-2,CASSPGTATYEQYF
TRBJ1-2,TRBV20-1,CSARGHKALYGYTF
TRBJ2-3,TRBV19,CASKQGGTQYF
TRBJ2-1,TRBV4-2,CASSQIGQGAGEQFF
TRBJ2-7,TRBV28,CASSRTGTGGDEQYF
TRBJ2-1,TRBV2,CASSVPGLWPRYEQFF
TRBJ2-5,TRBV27,CASSSWSAEETQYF
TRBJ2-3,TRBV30,CAWSKLEPGTVPPQDTQYF
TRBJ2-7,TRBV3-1,CASSQDLGDSYGQYF
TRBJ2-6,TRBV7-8,CASSVAPLGANVLTF
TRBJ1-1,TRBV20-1,CSARAQGGNTEAFF
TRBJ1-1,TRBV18,CASSPRKDRRSEAFF
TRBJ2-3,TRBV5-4,CASSLFTDTQYF
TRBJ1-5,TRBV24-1,CATSEAFGNQPQHF
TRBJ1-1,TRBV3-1,CASSQENIRPHTEAFF
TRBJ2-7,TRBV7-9,CASSWDYGYEQYF
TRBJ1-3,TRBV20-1,CSAVPRVLGNTIYF
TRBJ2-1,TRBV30,CAWSRASGGRNEQFF
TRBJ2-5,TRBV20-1,CSASGYQETQYF
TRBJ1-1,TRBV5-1,CASSRTGNMNTEAFF